The rows below give T cell receptor beta chains drawn from one sample of a study of shared clonotypes between healthy human individuals. Using immunoSEQ multiplex PCR, the repertoire was profiled, and TCRdb retains in-frame clones only, with some absent. The sample yields 450,000 to 500,000 clones, about 79% seen once. Specimen: PBMCs. The source is a woman aged 40 to 49 in good health. Some clones in this sample may be carry-over from other donors' samples. Each CDR3 is given with its conserved first and last residue. The order of the fields is J gene, D gene, V gene, clone size, CDR3 DNA, CDR3 protein. D genes are given only for firm matches. The size field is filled for only some rows; it gives once, few, many or a size class.

TRBJ1-1,.,TRBV28,.,TGTGCCAGCAGTGGGGCCCGGAACACTGAAGCTTTCTTT,CASSGARNTEAFF
TRBJ2-3,TRBD1,TRBV2,few,TGTGCCAGCAGTGAAGTAACAGGGGGTACGCAGTATTTT,CASSEVTGGTQYF
TRBJ2-1,TRBD2,TRBV19,.,TGTGCCAGTAGTATCTCTAGCGGGAGGGAAAATGAGCAGTTCTTC,CASSISSGRENEQFF
TRBJ2-2,TRBD2,TRBV19,many,TGTGCCAGTAGTGGGACTAGCGGGAAGGCGAACACCGGGGAGCTGTTTTTT,CASSGTSGKANTGELFF
TRBJ1-5,.,TRBV9,.,TGTGCCAGCAGCGTTGGGGCGAATCAGCCCCAGCATTTT,CASSVGANQPQHF
TRBJ2-2,TRBD2,TRBV7-9,.,TGTGCCAGCACCCGTCTGAGGGGAGGGCAAAGCGGGGAGCTGTTTTTT,CASTRLRGGQSGELFF
TRBJ1-1,.,TRBV2,.,TGTGCCAGCACGGGTGCGAACACTGAAGCTTTCTTT,CASTGANTEAFF
TRBJ1-1,.,TRBV2,.,TGTGCCAGCACCGAGGGGCGGTTGAACACTGAAGCTTTCTTT,CASTEGRLNTEAFF
TRBJ2-7,TRBD2,TRBV12-5,.,TGTGCTAGTGCCGTCAGGGAGGGGAGCTCCTACGAGCAGTACTTC,CASAVREGSSYEQYF
TRBJ1-2,TRBD1,TRBV19,.,TGTGCCAGTAGTCTTCCGGGGACAGGGGCTGGGGATGGCTACACCTTC,CASSLPGTGAGDGYTF
TRBJ2-1,.,TRBV10-3,.,TGTGCCATCGGCTCATACAATGAGCAGTTCTTC,CAIGSYNEQFF
TRBJ2-5,.,TRBV15,.,TGTGCCACCAGCAGAGAGGGAGCGACCCAGTACTTC,CATSREGATQYF
TRBJ1-3,.,TRBV6-6,once,TGTGCCAGCATGGTAGGGCCCGACCGCTCTGGAAACACCATATATTTT,CASMVGPDRSGNTIYF
TRBJ1-1,TRBD1,TRBV5-5,.,TGTGCCAGCAGCTTGGCCGCCGGGACAGAAAGTTTAGCTTTCTTT,CASSLAAGTESLAFF
TRBJ2-3,TRBD2,TRBV7-3,.,TGTGCCAGCAGCTCTCGGACTAGCGGGCGCACAGATACGCAGTATTTT,CASSSRTSGRTDTQYF
TRBJ2-7,.,TRBV6-6,few,TGTGCCAGCAGGGTAGCGGAGCTATCCTACGAGCAGTACTTC,CASRVAELSYEQYF
TRBJ2-2,TRBD1,TRBV18,.,TGTGCCAGCTCACCAGGGACAGGGGGATTTTCCGGGGAGCTGTTTTTT,CASSPGTGGFSGELFF
TRBJ2-2,TRBD1,TRBV19,.,TGTGCCAGTAGTCGGGACAGGAGATACACCGGGGAGCTGTTTTTT,CASSRDRRYTGELFF
TRBJ2-7,.,TRBV27,.,TGTGCCAGCAGTTTTGGGCGTATAAACGAGCAGTACTTC,CASSFGRINEQYF
TRBJ2-7,.,TRBV27,.,TGTGCCAGCAGTTTCGACCCGACCTACGAGCAGTACTTC,CASSFDPTYEQYF
TRBJ2-2,.,TRBV28,.,TGTGCCAGCAGTGGGGGGATACACTCAACCGGGGAGCTGTTTTTT,CASSGGIHSTGELFF
TRBJ1-2,.,TRBV28,.,TGTGCCAGCAAGGATTCTCAGCGTAATATTGTCTATGGCTACACCTTC,CASKDSQRNIVYGYTF
TRBJ2-1,.,TRBV6-5,.,TGTGCCAGCAGACAAAACAGCGGAGCAGAGCAGTTCTTC,CASRQNSGAEQFF
TRBJ2-3,TRBD2,TRBV9,many,TGTGCCAGCAGCGTAGTCGGAGCGGGAGGGGATACGCAGTATTTT,CASSVVGAGGDTQYF
TRBJ2-7,TRBD2,TRBV19,.,TGTGCCAGTGTCGCCTCAGCGGGAGGGCTCCACGAGCAGTACTTC,CASVASAGGLHEQYF
TRBJ2-1,TRBD2,TRBV7-3,once,TGTGCCTCCAAGGGAGCGGGAGATGGGACATACAATGAGCAGTTCTTC,CASKGAGDGTYNEQFF
TRBJ1-1,.,TRBV30,.,TGTGCCTGGAGGGGTACCTGGGTTACTGAAGCTTTCTTT,CAWRGTWVTEAFF
TRBJ2-7,TRBD1,TRBV5-1,once,TGCGCCAGCAGCGCCGGACAGGGTTTCTACGAGCAGTACTTC,CASSAGQGFYEQYF
TRBJ2-1,.,TRBV5-1,once,TGCGCCAGCAGTCGGGGGGCGTTTGAGCAGTTCTTC,CASSRGAFEQFF
TRBJ1-5,.,TRBV4-1,.,TGCGCCAGCAGCCGTACAGGAAATCAGCCCCAGCATTTT,CASSRTGNQPQHF
TRBJ1-2,.,TRBV5-1,.,TGCGCCAGCAGCTTGTACGGGAAGGGCTATGGCTACACCTTC,CASSLYGKGYGYTF
TRBJ1-2,TRBD1,TRBV10-3,few,TGTGCCATCAGTGAGTACCGGGACAGGGGGAACTATGGCTACACCTTC,CAISEYRDRGNYGYTF
TRBJ1-1,.,TRBV6-5,.,TGTGCCAGCAGTGAAGGGAGATCCAACACTGAAGCTTTCTTT,CASSEGRSNTEAFF
TRBJ1-3,.,TRBV6-5,.,TGTGCCAGCAGTTACTCGGGCTCTGGAAACACCATATATTTT,CASSYSGSGNTIYF
TRBJ2-7,.,TRBV6-1,.,TGTGCCAGCATCCGGGGGGACAGAGGGTACGAGCAGTACTTC,CASIRGDRGYEQYF
TRBJ2-4,TRBD2,TRBV14,.,TGTGCCAGCAGCGACCGGGAGGGGATAGCCAAAAACATTCAGTACTTC,CASSDREGIAKNIQYF
TRBJ2-1,TRBD1,TRBV10-3,.,TGTGCCATTGGGGGAACGGGACAGGACAATGAGCAGTTCTTC,CAIGGTGQDNEQFF
TRBJ2-5,.,TRBV7-8,.,TGTGCCAGCAGCTTAGGGCAGATGTACCAAGAGACCCAGTACTTC,CASSLGQMYQETQYF
TRBJ1-5,.,TRBV28,.,TGTGCAAGCAGGGAGGGCGGTAATCAGCCCCAGCATTTT,CASREGGNQPQHF
TRBJ2-7,.,TRBV7-9,once,TGTGCCAGCAGCTTACTTTCGGGGTCCTACGAGCAGTACTTC,CASSLLSGSYEQYF
TRBJ2-3,TRBD2,TRBV7-8,.,TGTGCCAGCAGCCGGCCTAGGACTAGCGGGAGCTTGGGTCGGGCAGATACGCAGTATTTT,CASSRPRTSGSLGRADTQYF
TRBJ2-5,.,TRBV19,.,TGTGCCAGCGCAGGGGGGAGGGGAGAGACCCAGTACTTC,CASAGGRGETQYF
TRBJ1-3,.,TRBV2,.,TGTGCCAGCAGAGGGGCGAGCTCTGGAAACACCATATATTTT,CASRGASSGNTIYF
TRBJ2-2,TRBD2,TRBV18,.,TGTGCCAGCTCACTACGACTAGCGGGGATGAGACCCACCGGGGAGCTGTTTTTT,CASSLRLAGMRPTGELFF
TRBJ2-7,.,TRBV7-9,.,TGTGCCAGCAGCTTAGCCGGGAGAGATTACGAGCAGTACTTC,CASSLAGRDYEQYF
TRBJ2-5,TRBD1,TRBV9,.,TGTGCCAGCAGCGTAGGTGGGACAGGGTCATTTCAGTACTTC,CASSVGGTGSFQYF
TRBJ1-1,.,TRBV14,.,TGTGCCAGCAGCCAGGGCATCAGGACTGAAGCTTTCTTT,CASSQGIRTEAFF
TRBJ2-2,TRBD2,TRBV7-3,.,TGTGCCAGCAGTCAGACTAGCGACACCGGGGAGCTGTTTTTT,CASSQTSDTGELFF
TRBJ2-2,TRBD2,TRBV5-6,.,TGTGCCAGCAGCGTTAGCGGGACGAACACCGGGGAGCTGTTTTTT,CASSVSGTNTGELFF
TRBJ2-5,.,TRBV30,.,TGTGCCTGGAGTCAAGACCAACAAGAGACCCAGTACTTC,CAWSQDQQETQYF
TRBJ1-3,.,TRBV10-3,.,TGTGCCATCAGTGAGTCGCAGGACCGCACCATATATTTT,CAISESQDRTIYF
TRBJ2-7,.,TRBV11-2,.,TGTGCCAGCAGCTTAGCGAAGGGCACCTACGAGCAGTACTTC,CASSLAKGTYEQYF
TRBJ2-7,TRBD2,TRBV10-3,.,TGTGCCATCAGTGAGGGACTAGCACCTTATGAGCAGTACTTC,CAISEGLAPYEQYF
TRBJ1-5,.,TRBV6-5,.,TGTGCCAGCAGTTACCAGGGAGGCAATCAGCCCCAGCATTTT,CASSYQGGNQPQHF
TRBJ1-3,TRBD1,TRBV6-5,.,TGTGCCAGCAGGAAAACAGGGGGAAGAAACACCATATATTTT,CASRKTGGRNTIYF